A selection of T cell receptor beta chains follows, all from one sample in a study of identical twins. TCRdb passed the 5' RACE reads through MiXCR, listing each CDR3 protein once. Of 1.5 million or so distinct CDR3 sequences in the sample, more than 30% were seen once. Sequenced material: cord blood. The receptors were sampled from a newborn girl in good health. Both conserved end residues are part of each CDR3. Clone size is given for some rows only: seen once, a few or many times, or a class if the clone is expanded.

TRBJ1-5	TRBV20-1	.	CSARRQGLSNQPQHF
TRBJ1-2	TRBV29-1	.	CCVGGGNYGYTF
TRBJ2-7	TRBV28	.	CASRTAGGSYEQYF
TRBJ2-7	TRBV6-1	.	CASKGGEQYF
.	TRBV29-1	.	CSVIIPWTQGNSYNEQYF
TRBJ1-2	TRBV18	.	CASSPPTGNGYTF
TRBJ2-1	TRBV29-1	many	CTIVGQRYNEQFF
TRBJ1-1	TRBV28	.	CASSSNYRGTEAFF
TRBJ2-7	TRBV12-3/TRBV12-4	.	CASSVGQLYEQYF
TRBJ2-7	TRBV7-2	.	CASSPRPGTFSYEQYF
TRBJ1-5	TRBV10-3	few	CAISAGVVGYQPQHF
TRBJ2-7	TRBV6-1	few	CASSVLTSGRSYEQYF
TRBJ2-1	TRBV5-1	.	CASSIQGSSNEQFF
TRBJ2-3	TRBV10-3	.	CAISETPSGGFDNTQYF
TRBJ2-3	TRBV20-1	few	CSASEQGATDTQYF
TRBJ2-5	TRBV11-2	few	CASSLVLAGGTKYF
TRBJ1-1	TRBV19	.	CASSMGQLAFF
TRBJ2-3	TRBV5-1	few	CASSLGDHTQYF
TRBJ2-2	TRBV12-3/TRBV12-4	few	CASSLGGITGELFF
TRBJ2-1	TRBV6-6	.	CASSFRLGALANEQFF
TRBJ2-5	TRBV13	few	CASSHRGDKETQYF
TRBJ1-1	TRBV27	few	CASSLSDGGGTEAFF
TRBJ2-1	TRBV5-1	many	CASSLVAGGSYNEQFF
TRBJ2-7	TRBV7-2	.	CASSLSRDRAYYEQYF
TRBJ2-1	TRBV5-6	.	CASSSVSGGTYNEQFF
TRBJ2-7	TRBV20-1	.	CSARAGTIYEQYF
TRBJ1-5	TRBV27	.	CASSSNPNQPQHF
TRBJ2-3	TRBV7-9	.	CASRSPGDTQYF
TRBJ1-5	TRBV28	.	CASSFQGAYSNQPQHF
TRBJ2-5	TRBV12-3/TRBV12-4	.	CAGSEGFLEETQYF
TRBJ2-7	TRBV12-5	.	CASGPDRDEQYF
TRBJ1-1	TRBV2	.	CASSGGRGRNTEAFF
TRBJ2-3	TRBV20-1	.	CSAWTGGSDTQYF
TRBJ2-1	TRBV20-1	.	CSAERTNYNEQFF
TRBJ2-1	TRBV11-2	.	CASRPTRVDEQFF
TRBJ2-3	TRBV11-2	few	CASPGCIGGTDTQYF
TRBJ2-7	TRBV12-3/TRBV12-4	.	CASSPRLAFDEQYF
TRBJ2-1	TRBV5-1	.	CASSLVGGLSSYNEQFF
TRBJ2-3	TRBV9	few	CASSVARQDTQYF
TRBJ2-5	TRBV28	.	CASSLYAEETQYF
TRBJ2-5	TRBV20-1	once	CSASQGSHQETQYF
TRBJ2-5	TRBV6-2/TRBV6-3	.	CASSYPDNEQYF
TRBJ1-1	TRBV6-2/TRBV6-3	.	CASNMQGHTEAFF
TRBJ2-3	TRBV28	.	CASLAGITDTQYF
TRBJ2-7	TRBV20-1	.	CSALSADSYEQYF
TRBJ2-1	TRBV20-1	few	CSARGSSGPYNEQFF
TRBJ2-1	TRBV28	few	CASNSLAAEQFF
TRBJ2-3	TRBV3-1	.	CASSQETVRTDTQYF
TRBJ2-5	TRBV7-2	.	CASSLMWNSRSSETQYF
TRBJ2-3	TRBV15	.	CATSRGGGGGTGTQYF
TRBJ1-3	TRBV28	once	CASSLWKRGSGNTIYF
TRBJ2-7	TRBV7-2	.	CASSLVSIGLGSYEQYF
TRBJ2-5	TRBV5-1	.	CASSLSLYFYNEQYF
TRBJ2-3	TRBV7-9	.	CASSLLRVPTDTQYF
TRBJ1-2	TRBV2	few	CASSRDWADYGYTF
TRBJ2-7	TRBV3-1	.	CASSPRPGTISYEQYF
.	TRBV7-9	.	CASSPSQGRETQYF
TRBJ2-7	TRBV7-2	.	CASSLLGLALSYEQYF
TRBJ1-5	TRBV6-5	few	CASSSMTGTHQPQHF
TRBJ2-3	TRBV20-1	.	CSARDPGRTGEGTDTQYF